This entry is about one T cell receptor beta chain. The data were taken from a study of blood T cell repertoires in COVID-19. The CDR3 runs to 13 residues. The V gene lost 5 bases and the J gene lost 8 bases, with 15 bases spanning the gap. TCRdb's table, derived via immunoSEQ multiplex PCR, lists solely in-frame clones and lacks some. The profile shows around 76,000 clones, more than 70% of them singletons. The sequencing sample was made of peripheral blood. This TCR was sampled from a man aged 80 or over with acute or convalescent COVID-19. The genes are TRBV12-3 or TRBV12-4 and TRBJ1-1, with D possibly being TRBD1 (6 bases). CDR3 in DNA: TGTGCCAGCAGTCAAGGGGGGGGAGGGGAAGCTTTCTTT. Its translation: CASSQGGGGEAFF.